The source of this T cell receptor beta chain is a study of Ad26.COV2.S vaccination and SARS-CoV-2 variants. The overall study: Intramuscularly, Ad26.COV2.S was given either once or twice, 56 days apart.

This clone was recorded at least ten times. Its antigen is unknown. Overall study findings and caveats: Vaccinated individuals (as opposed to placebo recipients) had higher spike-specific TCR breadth. The analyses of TCR breadth and depth may have understated the size of total T cell responses.

The method was immunoSEQ multiplex PCR; TCRdb's version includes in-frame clones alone and lacks a portion of them. The data contain 430,000 or so clones, roughly 89% of them seen just once; the ten biggest clones take up 2.5%. The CDR3 has 15 amino acids. V was clipped by 8 bases and J by 8 bases, with 22 bases between them. From germline, CDR1 is MNHNY and CDR2 SVGAGI (reference sequence). Indicated treatment: roughly 18 received Ad26.COV2.S at low or high dose, single or two shots; a few received placebo; per-sample allocation not given. Sampling took place 63 days after the first vaccine or placebo injection. Cohort 1b enrolled adults aged 18-55 years in Boston.

This chain joins TRBV6-6 and TRBJ2-1; TRBD1 or TRBD2 may be the D gene (5 bases each). This material consisted of peripheral blood, taken in a trial of Ad26.COV2.S vaccine versus placebo. This TCR derives from a person between 18 and 65 years old who received the Ad26.COV2.S COVID-19 vaccine or a placebo. The CDR3 nucleotides read TGTGCCAGCGACTCCGGGACGCTACCGCCCGATGAGCAGTTCTTC. Its translation: CASDSGTLPPDEQFF.